The source of this T cell receptor beta chain is a study of control samples from healthy donors and cancer patients. CDR3 length: 13 amino acids. V lost 4 bases to trimming and J lost 7 bases; unmatched junction nucleotides: 2. Sequencing was performed with immunoSEQ multiplex PCR; in TCRdb, only in-frame clones are kept and a portion is missing. Counted here are approximately 160,000 clones, more than 85% occurring once; the ten biggest clones make up approximately 0.7%. The clonotype comes from a woman younger than 45 in good health. The sample was blood. This sequence joins TRBV12-3 or TRBV12-4 and TRBJ2-1; 9 bases map to TRBD2. The CDR3 DNA is TGTGCCAGCAGTTCCACTAGCGGGAATGAGCAGTTCTTC. It encodes CASSSTSGNEQFF.